Below are 30 T cell receptor beta chains sequenced from a single sample in a study of identical twins. TCRdb re-derived calls from the 5' RACE reads in MiXCR, one entry per CDR3 protein. The sample carries hundreds of thousands of distinct CDR3 sequences, about 12% recorded once. The sample was also reused in another study, on yellow fever vaccine responses in identical twins.

Sequenced input: PBMCs. Receptors originate from a woman aged 18-29 years in good health.

V usage is TRBV12-3 or TRBV12-4 and J usage is TRBJ2-5, with a possible D match to TRBD2 (6 bases). The CDR3 runs 15 residues. V was pared by 3 bases and J by 1 base, with 12 bases between. CDR3 protein: CASSFSSSVQETQYF. The CDR3 bases are TGTGCCAGCAGTTTTTCTTCTAGCGTCCAAGAGACCCAGTACTTC.

V gene TRBV29-1 combines with J gene TRBJ2-1; 8 bases are a match to TRBD1. Trimming at V came to 0 bases and at J to 10 bases, leaving 8 bases not matched to a gene. Germline V gene data show CDR1 as SQVTM and CDR2 as ANQGSEA. CDR3 length: 14 residues. In DNA, the CDR3 is TGCAGCGTTGAAGATCTTAACAGGGGGGTCGAGCAGTTCTTC. Amino acids: CSVEDLNRGVEQFF.

This clonotype was counted at least ten times. The V gene is TRBV7-2, the J gene TRBJ2-3; 11 bases align to TRBD2. The CDR3 length is 16 residues. After removal of 3 bases from V and 4 bases from J, the junction contained 6 bases not matched to a gene. In germline, CDR1 is SGHTA, CDR2 FQGNSA. CDR3 DNA: TGTGCCAGCAGCTTCCTAGCGGGGGGCTGGGCAGATACGCAGTATTTT. Amino acids: CASSFLAGGWADTQYF.

The chain recombines TRBV29-1 with TRBJ1-4, with D possibly being TRBD1 (5 bases). The CDR3 totals 13 residues. Germline CDR1 is SQVTM and CDR2 is ANQGSEA. V gave up 6 bases and J gave up 3 bases, with 11 bases separating them. CDR3 in DNA: TGCAGCGTAAAAAGGGGAGCTAATGAAAAACTGTTTTTT. Amino acid sequence: CSVKRGANEKLFF.

This clonotype was picked up a small number of times. The chain combines TRBV20-1 with TRBJ2-3; 7 nucleotides line up with TRBD2. V lost 3 bases, J lost 2 bases, and 8 bases stayed unmatched. The germline V gene has CDR1 DFQATT and CDR2 SNEGSKA (reference sequence). The CDR3 consists of 15 residues. The CDR3 coding sequence is TGCAGTGCTAGGAACGGACTAGTACCCACAGATACGCAGTATTTT. It specifies CSARNGLVPTDTQYF.

The chain joins TRBV28 to TRBJ1-5; the D is unclear. The V gene's germline CDR1 is MDHEN and CDR2 SYDVKM. The V end lost 11 bases, the J end lost 3 bases, and 14 bases lay between the germline ends. CDR3 length: 13 residues. The CDR3 nucleotides read TGTGCCGTCGGGTGGGCAGTCAATCAGCCCCAGCATTTT. It encodes CAVGWAVNQPQHF.

This clonotype was observed a handful of times. The chain couples TRBV11-2 to TRBJ1-2; the D is unclear. Germline CDR1 reads SGHAT; CDR2 reads FQNNGV. V lost 5 bases and J lost 0, with 4 bases in between. This CDR3 comprises 12 residues. The chain's CDR3 is CASSHPNYGYTF. CDR3 nucleotide sequence: TGTGCCAGCAGCCATCCTAACTATGGCTACACCTTC.

This rearrangement joins TRBV12-3 or TRBV12-4 to TRBJ2-7, with 10 nucleotides matching TRBD2. Trimming at V came to 4 bases and at J to 0 bases, leaving 6 bases not matched to a gene. The CDR3 totals 16 residues. Here the CDR3 reads CASSSPGTSVSYEQYF. In DNA form, the CDR3 reads TGTGCCAGCAGTTCCCCCGGGACTAGCGTCTCCTACGAGCAGTACTTC.

This clonotype was found a few times. The V call is TRBV2, the J call TRBJ2-3, with 7 positions matching TRBD1. The germline CDR1 and CDR2 sequences are SNHLY and FYNNEI. This CDR3 is built from 17 residues. After removal of 3 bases from V and 1 base from J, the junction contained 10 bases not matched to a gene. CDR3 region: CASSEGAGGSRTDTQYF. CDR3 in DNA: TGTGCCAGCAGTGAGGGCGCAGGGGGTTCGCGCACAGATACGCAGTATTTT.

This clonotype appeared a few times. The V call is TRBV4-1, the J call TRBJ1-1; the match to TRBD1 covers 8 bases. Germline V gene data show CDR1 as MGHRA and CDR2 as YSYEKL. CDR3 length: 15 residues. V gave up 4 bases and J gave up 5 bases; unmatched junction bases: 9. CDR3 protein: CASSPRQGAETEAFF. The CDR3, as DNA: TGCGCCAGCAGCCCTCGGCAGGGGGCAGAAACTGAAGCTTTCTTT.

This clonotype was seen more than once but under ten times. The rearrangement joins TRBV4-1 to TRBJ2-7; 8 bases match TRBD1. Trimming took 1 base from V and 4 from J; bases not matched to a gene: 6. Germline V lookup: CDR1 MGHRA, CDR2 YSYEKL. The CDR3 totals 15 residues. CDR3 DNA sequence: TGCGCCAGCAGCCAAGGAAGTACAGGGGGTTACGAGCAGTACTTC. Translated: CASSQGSTGGYEQYF.

This clonotype appeared a few times. The chain uses TRBV28 and TRBJ1-5; a possible D gene is TRBD1 (5 bases). Trimming shortened V by 1 base and J by 2 bases, and 12 bases separated the two germline ends. The CDR3 has 16 residues. Per germline, CDR1 MDHEN and CDR2 SYDVKM. CDR3 sequence: CASSLSGPGGNQPQHF. As DNA, the CDR3 is TGTGCCAGCAGTTTATCGGGTCCGGGGGGCAATCAGCCCCAGCATTTT.

The chain has TRBV12-3 or TRBV12-4 and TRBJ2-1; no firm D call. The CDR3 extends over 14 amino acids. The V gene lost 1 base and the J gene lost 9 bases, with 13 bases spanning the gap. The CDR3 here is CASSLEGLVVEQFF. The DNA for the CDR3 is TGTGCCAGCAGTTTAGAGGGTCTAGTAGTTGAGCAGTTCTTC.

The CDR3 region is CSARSLRDSYEQYV. The DNA of the CDR3 is TGCAGTGCTAGGTCCCTCCGGGACTCCTACGAGCAGTACGTC. The chain recombines TRBV20-1 with TRBJ2-7; tentative D call: TRBD2 (5 bases). The CDR3 covers 14 residues. CDR1 and CDR2 from the germline V gene are DFQATT and SNEGSKA (reference sequence). Between the trimmed V and J ends, which lost 3 bases and 0 bases, there was a span of 12 bases.

V and J are TRBV5-8 and TRBJ1-5; 8 bases are a match to TRBD1. The length of the CDR3 is 15 residues. Germline assignment: CDR1 SGHTS and CDR2 YDEGEE. The V and J ends lost 3 bases and 3 bases, in that order; junction bases with no gene match: 5. CDR3 DNA sequence: TGTGCCAGCAGCTGGGAGGGACAGGACAATCAGCCCCAGCATTTT. Translation gives CASSWEGQDNQPQHF.

The chain joins TRBV6-1 to TRBJ2-7; 8 bases align to TRBD1. Trimming cost V 6 bases and J 8 bases; bases outside gene matches: 12. The germline V gene has CDR1 MNHNS and CDR2 SASEGT. The CDR3 is 14 residues long. The CDR3 DNA sequence: TGTGCCAGCAGAGCGGACAGGGTCGAATTGAAGCAGTACTTC. This gives the protein CASRADRVELKQYF.

This clonotype was seen more than once but under ten times. The chain employs TRBV20-1 and TRBJ2-7; 12 bases line up with TRBD2. Germline CDR1 reads DFQATT; CDR2 reads SNEGSKA (reference sequence). The J segment lost 6 bases and the V segment lost 6 bases, leaving 9 bases of the junction unmatched. CDR3 length: 14 residues. DNA for the CDR3: TGCAGTGCATCGACTAGCGGGAGAAGGGGCGAGCAGTACTTC. This encodes CSASTSGRRGEQYF.

Many counts were recorded for this clonotype. The V call is TRBV20-1, the J call TRBJ2-3, with D possibly called TRBD1 or TRBD2 (5 bases each). CDR3 size: 13 residues. V lost 1 base and J lost 6, with 11 bases in between. Germline loops: CDR1 DFQATT, CDR2 SNEGSKA (reference sequence). The CDR3 region has the DNA TGCAGTGCTAGAGTTGGGGGATACGATACGCAGTATTTT. Protein: CSARVGGYDTQYF.

The V gene is TRBV28, the J gene TRBJ2-4; D possibly uses TRBD1 or TRBD2 (5 bases each). With 7 bases removed from V and 5 bases from J, the gap between germline ends came to 12 bases. Germline V gene sequence: CDR1 MDHEN, CDR2 SYDVKM. The CDR3 sequence is 13 residues long. CDR3 nucleotides: TGTGCCAGCACCCAACTAGGGGAAAACATTCAGTACTTC. Amino acids: CASTQLGENIQYF. Full variable domain (outside the CDR3, taken from reference TRBV28 and TRBJ2-4): DVKVTQSSRYLVKRTGEKVFLECVQDMDHENMFWYRQDPGLGLRLIYFSYDVKMKEKGDIPEGYSVSREKKERFSLILESASTNQTSMYLCASTQLGENIQYFGAGTRLSVL.

This clonotype was detected only a few times. V is TRBV6-1 and J is TRBJ2-3, with 10 bases matching TRBD2. J was trimmed by 7 bases and V by 8 bases; bases with no gene match: 9. The germline V gene encodes CDR1 MNHNS and CDR2 SASEGT. CDR3 length: 14 amino acids. Here the CDR3 reads CASALLAGSYTQYF. CDR3 DNA sequence: TGTGCCAGCGCCCTACTAGCGGGGTCTTATACGCAGTATTTT.

In this sample, this clonotype turned up a few times. This chain uses TRBV2 with TRBJ2-7; a weak D match, TRBD1 (6 bases). CDR1 is SNHLY, CDR2 FYNNEI, per germline. The CDR3 loop spans 14 amino acids. V was pared by 4 bases and J by 3 bases, with 13 bases between. The CDR3 reads CASSAQGGGYEQYF. DNA of the CDR3: TGTGCCAGCAGTGCACAGGGCGGTGGCTACGAGCAGTACTTC.

This clonotype was seen more than once but under ten times. The DNA for the CDR3 is TGTGCCAGCAGCTTGGCGCTACAGGACAATCAGCCCCAGCATTTT. Translating it yields CASSLALQDNQPQHF. This chain links TRBV5-6 with TRBJ1-5; TRBD1 might be the D (5 bases). In germline, CDR1 is SGHDT, CDR2 YYEEEE. The V gene lost 0 bases and the J gene lost 3 bases, with 10 bases spanning the gap. The CDR3 has 15 residues.

The genes are TRBV5-1 and TRBJ1-1; no clear D. The CDR3 contains 15 residues. CDR1 is SGHRS, CDR2 YFSETQ, per germline. The V end was cut by 7 bases, the J end by 0 bases, with 16 bases between. The CDR3 region is CASSGSGSMNTEAFF. DNA of the CDR3: TGCGCCAGCTCGGGGTCGGGCAGCATGAACACTGAAGCTTTCTTT.

This clonotype has just a few counts. This chain uses TRBV20-1 with TRBJ2-5, with 9 bases matching TRBD2. Germline V CDR1 and CDR2: DFQATT, SNEGSKA (reference sequence). The CDR3 sequence is 13 residues long. V shed 4 bases, J shed 4 bases, and the junction held 4 bases outside the gene matches. The CDR3 here is CSAIAGGGETQYF. The CDR3 bases are TGCAGTGCTATCGCGGGGGGGGGAGAGACCCAGTACTTC.

This clonotype appeared a few times. The rearrangement links TRBV28 to TRBJ1-5; TRBD1 might be the D (5 bases). CDR1 is MDHEN, CDR2 SYDVKM, per germline. Deletions cut 6 bases from V and 4 bases from J, with 13 bases between. CDR3 size: 14 residues. DNA for the CDR3: TGTGCCAGCAGCCCCGGGTGGGGGAATCAGCCCCAGCATTTT. Translating it yields CASSPGWGNQPQHF.

J is TRBJ1-6 and V is TRBV20-1; D is unresolved. The CDR3 length is 13 residues. Per the germline V gene, CDR1 is DFQATT and CDR2 is SNEGSKA (reference sequence). V lost 1 base and J lost 7, with 8 bases in between. This CDR3 reads CSARGLLNSPLHF. The CDR3 nucleotides are TGCAGTGCTAGAGGCCTGCTCAATTCACCCCTCCACTTT.

Many counts were recorded for this clonotype. The J gene is TRBJ1-1, the V gene TRBV5-1, with TRBD1 matching over 10 bases. The CDR3 consists of 15 residues. V shed 4 bases and J 5 bases; nucleotides not matched to a gene: 8. Germline-derived CDR1 and CDR2 are SGHRS and YFSETQ. CDR3: CASSPGGTGVTEAFF. CDR3 bases: TGCGCCAGCAGCCCGGGGGGGACAGGGGTAACTGAAGCTTTCTTT.

V and J are TRBV12-3 or TRBV12-4 and TRBJ1-1, with 7 bases lining up with TRBD1. V shed 1 base and J 5 bases; nucleotides not matched to a gene: 7. This CDR3 region has 15 residues. The CDR3 region is CASSLEGGLGTEAFF. CDR3 nucleotides: TGTGCCAGCAGTTTAGAAGGGGGCTTGGGGACTGAAGCTTTCTTT.

The genes are TRBV7-2 and TRBJ2-5; 9 bases line up with TRBD1. This CDR3 is 16 amino acids long. V gave up 6 bases and J gave up 1 base; unmatched junction bases: 9. Germline lookup yields CDR1 SGHTA and CDR2 FQGNSA. CDR3 in DNA: TGTGCCAGCAGGCCAACAGGGGGCAGCCCCCAAGAGACCCAGTACTTC. This gives the protein CASRPTGGSPQETQYF. The entire variable domain, with the rest obtained from reference TRBV7-2 and TRBJ2-5, is as follows: GAGVSQSPSNKVTEKGKDVELRCDPISGHTALYWYRQSLGQGLEFLIYFQGNSAPDKSGLPSDRFSAERTGGSVSTLTIQRTQQEDSAVYLCASRPTGGSPQETQYFGPGTRLLVL.

The CDR3 region is CSVAGGETQYF. For the CDR3, the DNA is TGCAGCGTTGCCGGGGGAGAGACCCAGTACTTC. The chain employs TRBV29-1 and TRBJ2-5, with D possibly being TRBD2 (6 bases). Germline loops: CDR1 SQVTM, CDR2 ANQGSEA. With 4 bases removed from V and 4 bases from J, the gap between germline ends came to 7 bases. The CDR3 sequence is 11 residues long.